The 6 T cell receptor beta chains listed next were all sequenced from one sample in a study of response to subunit inactivated influenza vaccine. TCRdb fed the RT-PCR reads into MiXCR, producing one record per CDR3 protein. Altogether fewer than 400,000 distinct CDR3 sequences are present, 21% being singletons, with the ten largest covering roughly 10%. This specimen consisted of PBMCs from blood, obtained 21 months after vaccination. These receptors came from a man aged 50-75 years who received an inactivated influenza vaccine.

In this sample, this clonotype turned up a few times. The gene calls are TRBV28 and TRBJ1-2; D is uncertain. Germline V gene sequence: CDR1 MDHEN, CDR2 SYDVKM. V gave up 3 bases and J gave up 4 bases, with 12 bases separating them. The CDR3 has 14 residues. Here the CDR3 reads CASSFLGRGYGYTF. The CDR3 nucleotides read TGTGCCAGCAGTTTCTTGGGGAGAGGCTATGGCTACACCTTC.

The rearrangement joins TRBV6-2 or TRBV6-3 to TRBJ2-1; D ambiguous. Trimming cost V 6 bases and J 6 bases, with 6 bases left between them. The CDR3 length is 11 residues. Germline V gives CDR1 MNHEY, CDR2 SVGEGT. The CDR3 is CASSGPNEQFF. The CDR3, as DNA: TGTGCCAGCAGCGGCCCCAATGAGCAGTTCTTC.

The chain employs TRBV9 and TRBJ1-4, with TRBD1 matching over 7 bases. The CDR3 runs 15 residues. Unmatched junction bases numbered 6, after V lost 3 bases and J lost 4 bases. In germline, CDR1 is SGDLS, CDR2 YYNGEE. This chain's CDR3 is CASSAEQGNNEKLFF. The DNA for the CDR3 is TGTGCCAGCAGCGCCGAACAGGGGAATAATGAAAAACTGTTTTTT.

The chain links TRBV4-1 to TRBJ2-5, with D possibly being TRBD1 or TRBD2 (5 bases each). The V end was cut by 2 bases, the J end by 4 bases, with 14 bases between. Germline-derived CDR1 and CDR2 are MGHRA and YSYEKL. The CDR3 totals 15 residues. CDR3 coding DNA: TGCGCCAGCAGCCAAATCTGGGGGTTTGGAGAGACCCAGTACTTC. Encoded protein: CASSQIWGFGETQYF.

This clonotype was seen a handful of times. V gene TRBV5-1 combines with J gene TRBJ2-4, with 9 bases aligning to TRBD2. The CDR3 totals 16 residues. V shed 4 bases and J 1 base; nucleotides not matched to a gene: 6. Germline V gene lookup returns CDR1 SGHRS and CDR2 YFSETQ. The CDR3 DNA reads TGCGCCAGCAGCCGCGGGAGGGTAACGGCCAAAAACATTCAGTACTTC. It yields the protein CASSRGRVTAKNIQYF. The variable domain in full, with the rest retrieved from reference TRBV5-1 and TRBJ2-4, is KAGVTQTPRYLIKTRGQQVTLSCSPISGHRSVSWYQQTPGQGLQFLFEYFSETQRNKGNFPGRFSGRQFSNSRSEMNVSTLELGDSALYLCASSRGRVTAKNIQYFGAGTRLSVL.

The V gene is TRBV5-1, the J gene TRBJ1-1; 7 positions agree with TRBD1. V dropped 4 bases and J dropped 3; count of bases not matched to a gene: 9. Germline V CDR1 and CDR2: SGHRS, YFSETQ. This CDR3 has 15 amino acids. Here the CDR3 reads CASSPWSRGDTEAFF. The CDR3, as DNA: TGCGCCAGCAGCCCCTGGAGCAGGGGGGACACTGAAGCTTTCTTT.